The 4 T cell receptor beta chains below come from one sample, sequenced in a study of T-cell reconstitution after alpha-beta-depleted transplantation in children. TCRbeta library preparation incorporated unique molecular identifiers. TCRdb reprocessed the PCR reads via MiXCR and lists one record per CDR3 protein. The profile shows some 26,000 distinct CDR3 sequences, roughly a sixth of them singletons. The specimen comprised PBMCs, mostly from graft donor cells, sampled 60 days after TCRalphabeta/CD19-depleted stem cell transplant. These receptors were obtained from a male patient between 2 and 15 years old who had a stem cell transplant for acute lymphoblastic leukemia, so the T cells may come from the graft donor.

V gene TRBV15 combines with J gene TRBJ2-7, with TRBD2 matching 9 bases. The germline V gene has CDR1 LNHNV and CDR2 YYDKDF (reference sequence). V shed 8 bases and J 1 base; nucleotides not matched to a gene: 6. CDR3 size: 14 residues. The CDR3 loop reads CATSRAGGSYEQYF. Here the CDR3 DNA reads TGTGCCACCTCAAGAGCGGGGGGTTCCTACGAGCAGTACTTC.

This clonotype occurred a few times. The chain combines TRBV4-2 with TRBJ2-3; TRBD2 aligns across 9 bases. This CDR3 contains 15 residues. Trimming cost V 3 bases and J 3 bases; bases outside gene matches: 4. Germline V gene sequence: CDR1 LGHNA, CDR2 YNFKEQ. The CDR3: CASSHSLAGTDTQYF. CDR3 nucleotides: TGTGCCAGCAGCCATTCCCTAGCGGGGACAGATACGCAGTATTTT.

The sample holds many counts of this clonotype. The rearrangement links TRBV12-3 or TRBV12-4 to TRBJ1-1; D is uncertain. This CDR3 spans 13 amino acids. Trimming pared 8 bases from V and 6 bases from J, leaving 16 bases between. The CDR3 sequence: CASAKAGAAEAFF. The DNA for the CDR3 is TGTGCCAGCGCGAAGGCTGGAGCCGCTGAAGCTTTCTTT.

This chain joins TRBV5-1 and TRBJ1-6; 9 bases are a match to TRBD1. CDR3 size: 16 residues. The V gene's germline CDR1 is SGHRS and CDR2 YFSETQ. The ends lost 6 bases at V and 9 bases at J; junction bases unmatched: 13. CDR3 DNA sequence: TGCGCCAGCACCCTAGGGCCGGGACAGGGAGGTTCACCCCTCCACTTT. This translates into CASTLGPGQGGSPLHF.